These T cell receptor beta chains were read from a single sample in a study of blood T cell repertoires in COVID-19. The data were produced by immunoSEQ multiplex PCR, yet TCRdb's version contains in-frame clones alone and is incomplete. This sample has more than 200,000 clones; about 80% occur once, and the top ten carry about 4.4%. Sequencing was performed on peripheral blood. These receptors came from a man aged 50-60 years with active or convalescent COVID-19. The CDR3 runs from the conserved cysteine through the conserved F or W. The D gene is left open where the match is weak. Not all rows give a size; the values are once, few, many and, for expanded clones, a class.

>-|TRBV9|-|TRBJ2-2
TGTGCCAGCAGCGTAGTGACAGACGGGGAGCTGTTTTTT
CASSVVTDGELFF
>TRBD1|TRBV6-5|-|TRBJ2-7
TGTGCCAGCAGGGCCGGACAGGGGGTCAGTTACGAGCAGTACTTC
CASRAGQGVSYEQYF
>TRBD1|TRBV29-1|-|TRBJ1-1
TGCAGCGTAGGGGACAGGAGGAACACTGAAGCTTTCTTT
CSVGDRRNTEAFF
>-|TRBV10-3|-|TRBJ2-3
TGTGCCATCAGTTCCCTGACAGGCGTGGAGGATACGCAGTATTTT
CAISSLTGVEDTQYF
>-|TRBV28|-|TRBJ1-5
TGTGCCAGCAGCCTCGGGGGGAGGGCTCAGCCCCAGCATTTT
CASSLGGRAQPQHF
>TRBD2|TRBV7-7|-|TRBJ2-5
TGTGCCAGCAGCCAACGGGGGGGAAGGGTTGAGACCCAGTACTTC
CASSQRGGRVETQYF
>TRBD2|TRBV4-2|once|TRBJ2-3
TGTGCCAGCAGCCAATTAGTAGCGGGGGGGACAGATACGCAGTATTTT
CASSQLVAGGTDTQYF
>-|TRBV3-1/TRBV3-2|-|TRBJ1-6
TGTGCCAGCAGCCAAAGGGGGTCACCCCTCCACTTT
CASSQRGSPLHF
>TRBD2|TRBV29-1|once|TRBJ2-1
TGCAGCGCCGCCGTAGCGGGTTCGTACAATGAGCAGTTCTTC
CSAAVAGSYNEQFF
>-|TRBV5-4|few|TRBJ2-5
TGTGCCAGCAGCGCCTGGACAGACCAAGAGACCCAGTACTTC
CASSAWTDQETQYF
>TRBD1|TRBV2|-|TRBJ1-1
TGTGCCAGCGCAACAGGGACAGCTGAAGCTTTCTTT
CASATGTAEAFF
>-|TRBV11-3|-|TRBJ2-5
TGTGCCAGCAGCGAAACAGGGGAGACCCAGTACTTC
CASSETGETQYF
>TRBD1|TRBV5-4|-|TRBJ2-7
TGTGCCAGCAGCTCCCCGGGACAGGGAACCTACGAGCAGTACTTC
CASSSPGQGTYEQYF
>TRBD2|TRBV2|-|TRBJ2-3
TGTGCCAGCAGTACATTTCGGACTAGCGGGGGAACAGATACGCAGTATTTT
CASSTFRTSGGTDTQYF
>TRBD2|TRBV7-8|few|TRBJ2-3
TGTGCCAGCAGCTATTCTCGGACTAGCGGCAGAGATACGCAGTATTTT
CASSYSRTSGRDTQYF
>-|TRBV7-2|-|TRBJ2-7
TGTGCCAGCAGCCCACAGGGTCTCAGAGGCGAGCAGTACTTC
CASSPQGLRGEQYF
>-|TRBV30|-|TRBJ1-2
TGTGCCTGGAGTGATGGAGGCCCTTTAAACTATGGCTACACCTTC
CAWSDGGPLNYGYTF
>TRBD1|TRBV6-6|-|TRBJ1-2
TGTGCCAGCACCCGAGGACAGGGAGGGGCTAACTATGGCTACACCTTC
CASTRGQGGANYGYTF
>TRBD1|TRBV19|-|TRBJ1-4
TGTGCCAGTAGTATACTGAGGGGGCCGAATGAAAAACTGTTTTTT
CASSILRGPNEKLFF
>TRBD1|TRBV10-3|-|TRBJ1-2
TGTGCCATCAGGAGGGACAGTGGGGACTATGGCTACACCTTC
CAIRRDSGDYGYTF
>TRBD1|TRBV5-1|-|TRBJ1-2
TGCGCCACCTCGACAGGGAACAGTGGCTACACCTTC
CATSTGNSGYTF
>TRBD1|TRBV25-1|-|TRBJ1-2
TGTGCCAGCAGTGGGGGACAGGGGGTTAACTATGGCTACACCTTC
CASSGGQGVNYGYTF
>-|TRBV10-3|-|TRBJ1-6
TGTGCCATCAGCGGACTTGATAATTCACCCCTCCACTTT
CAISGLDNSPLHF
>-|TRBV6-4|-|TRBJ2-1
TGTGCCAGCAGTGACTTTGCGGGGGCAAACAATGAGCAGTTCTTC
CASSDFAGANNEQFF
>-|TRBV21-1|-|TRBJ1-4
TGTGCCAGCGCCGAACCGGGAGAACTGTTTTTT
CASAEPGELFF
>TRBD2|TRBV6-6|-|TRBJ2-1
TGTGCCAGCAGCCGACTAGCGGGGGGGCCGAATGAGCAGTTCTTC
CASSRLAGGPNEQFF
>TRBD1|TRBV4-1|few|TRBJ2-5
TGCGCCAGCAGCCAAGAGGGACAGGGGGCATGGGAGACCCAGTACTTC
CASSQEGQGAWETQYF
>TRBD1|TRBV19|-|TRBJ1-3
TGTGCCAGTAGTATAGCCCGGGACAGGCGCTCTGGAAACACCATATATTTT
CASSIARDRRSGNTIYF
>-|TRBV19|-|TRBJ2-7
TGTGCCAGTAGTCGTACAGGGTCCGAGCAGTACTTC
CASSRTGSEQYF
>-|TRBV4-1|few|TRBJ1-4
TGCGCCAGCAGCCAAATACAGATGAGTAATGAAAAACTGTTTTTT
CASSQIQMSNEKLFF
>-|TRBV19|-|TRBJ1-1
TGTGCCAGTAGCCGCGGTGGGACTAGGAACACTGAAGCTTTCTTT
CASSRGGTRNTEAFF
>-|TRBV11-1|-|TRBJ2-2
TGTGCCAGCAGAAGACTCCGGGGTGGCGGGGAGCTGTTTTTT
CASRRLRGGGELFF
>TRBD1|TRBV25-1|-|TRBJ2-7
TGTGCCAGCAGTTCACCGGGACAGGGGAGGGAGCAGTACTTC
CASSSPGQGREQYF
>TRBD1|TRBV4-2|few|TRBJ2-5
TGTGCCAGCAGCCAAGACGTGCGGACAGGGAAAGAGACCCAGTACTTC
CASSQDVRTGKETQYF
>-|TRBV30|-|TRBJ2-7
TGTGCCTGGAGTGTACGGGAACTGAGCTCCTACGAGCAGTACTTC
CAWSVRELSSYEQYF
>TRBD1|TRBV7-2|-|TRBJ1-6
TGTGCCAGCAGCCCAGGACAGGGGGGCTCCTATAATTCACCCCTCCACTTT
CASSPGQGGSYNSPLHF
>-|TRBV19|-|TRBJ2-5
TGTGCCAGTAGTTCCGGTGTCTCGAGAGGAGAGACCCAGTACTTC
CASSSGVSRGETQYF
>TRBD1|TRBV19|-|TRBJ1-5
TGTGCCAGTAGAGACAGGGAAAATCAGCCCCAGCATTTT
CASRDRENQPQHF
>TRBD2|TRBV18|-|TRBJ2-7
TGTGCCAGCTCACCACCTAGCGGGGGGGCCGAAGAGCAGTACTTC
CASSPPSGGAEEQYF
>TRBD1|TRBV12-3/TRBV12-4|-|TRBJ1-2
TGTGCCAGCAGTCGCGGACAGGGTGGGGGCTACACCTTC
CASSRGQGGGYTF
>-|TRBV5-6|-|TRBJ2-5
TGTGCCAGCAGCTTGTGGGGGCCAGAGACCCAGTACTTC
CASSLWGPETQYF
>-|TRBV13|-|TRBJ2-3
TGTGCCAGCAGCTTATGGCAGGCCAGCACAGATACGCAGTATTTT
CASSLWQASTDTQYF
>TRBD2|TRBV9|-|TRBJ2-1
TGTGCCAGCAGCGTAGGCGGGGGGCCCTTCTCTCATGAGCAGTTCTTC
CASSVGGGPFSHEQFF
>TRBD1|TRBV6-1|-|TRBJ2-6
TGTGCCAGCAGTGCACAGGGGGCACACGGGGCCAACGTCCTGACTTTC
CASSAQGAHGANVLTF
>-|TRBV5-3|-|TRBJ1-6
TGTGCCAGAAGCCCCGGGACCGGGAGTTCACCCCTCCACTTT
CARSPGTGSSPLHF
>-|TRBV6-6|-|TRBJ1-6
TGTGCCAGCGGCCCGGACAGCTATAATTCACCCCTCCACTTT
CASGPDSYNSPLHF
>TRBD1|TRBV6-4|-|TRBJ1-2
TGTGCCAGCAGTGCTGCGGGGACAGGGGAGTATGGCTACACCTTC
CASSAAGTGEYGYTF
>TRBD1|TRBV28|-|TRBJ2-7
TGTGCCAGCAGTCCGACAGGGATGTTTTCCTACGAGCAGTACTTC
CASSPTGMFSYEQYF
>-|TRBV5-1|few|TRBJ1-1
TGCGCCAGCACCCCTCGACAGGCCCCCCTGACTGAAGCTTTCTTT
CASTPRQAPLTEAFF
>-|TRBV29-1|-|TRBJ1-1
TGCAGCGTTTCGGGAGGTCGGAACACTGAAGCTTTCTTT
CSVSGGRNTEAFF
>-|TRBV2|-|TRBJ1-4
TGTGCCAGCAGTGAAAAGGACCTTTGGAGGGCCTTTAATGAAAAACTGTTTTTT
CASSEKDLWRAFNEKLFF
>-|TRBV24-1|-|TRBJ1-1
TGTGCCACCAGTGATTTTAAGGGGAGGGCTGAAGCTTTCTTT
CATSDFKGRAEAFF
>-|TRBV30|-|TRBJ1-2
TGTGCCTGGACCATCTCCCGTACAGCTAACTATGGCTACACCTTC
CAWTISRTANYGYTF
>-|TRBV12-3/TRBV12-4|-|TRBJ2-5
TGTGCCAGCAGTTTAGGGACAACGGGGACCCAGTACTTC
CASSLGTTGTQYF
>TRBD2|TRBV3-1/TRBV3-2|-|TRBJ2-3
TGTGCCAGCAGCTCCCAGGCTAGCGGGGTACCAGATACGCAGTATTTT
CASSSQASGVPDTQYF
>-|TRBV6-5|-|TRBJ1-2
TGTGCCAGCTTCAGCGGGAACTATGGCTACACCTTC
CASFSGNYGYTF
>-|TRBV20-1|few|TRBJ1-1
TGCAGTGCTAGGGCGAACACTGAAGCTTTCTTT
CSARANTEAFF
>TRBD1|TRBV6-5|few|TRBJ1-5
TGTGCCAGCGGAAGGGACAGGACACAGCCCCAGCATTTT
CASGRDRTQPQHF
>-|TRBV5-1|-|TRBJ1-1
TGCGCCAGCAGCTTGGTCGCAGGGGATAACACTGAAGCTTTCTTT
CASSLVAGDNTEAFF